What follows are 22 T cell receptor beta chains derived from one specimen sequenced in a study of blood T cell repertoires in COVID-19. Assay used: immunoSEQ multiplex PCR; TCRdb lists only in-frame clones, some missing. This table holds about 250,000 clones, around 91% found once. Material: PBMCs or T cells enriched from blood (not recorded which). All receptors come from a woman between 18 and 30 years old who had recovered from COVID-19.

V and J are TRBV18 and TRBJ2-5, with 7 positions matching TRBD2. This CDR3 contains 15 residues. V gave up 0 bases and J gave up 3 bases; unmatched junction bases: 4. The germline V gene has CDR1 KGHSH and CDR2 LQKENI. CDR3 loop: CASSPPILAEETQYF. CDR3 in DNA: TGTGCCAGCTCACCACCGATTCTAGCGGAAGAGACCCAGTACTTC. Together with reference TRBV18 and TRBJ2-5, the CDR3 gives the full variable domain: NAGVMQNPRHLVRRRGQEARLRCSPMKGHSHVYWYRQLPEEGLKFMVYLQKENIIDESGMPKERFSAEFPKEGPSILRIQQVVRGDSAAYFCASSPPILAEETQYFGPGTRLLVL.

As to this clone: At the DNA level, this CDR3 is encoded by other sequences in the same sample as well. The rearrangement uses TRBV5-1 and TRBJ2-3; 9 bases are shared with TRBD2. V shed 0 bases and J 0 bases; nucleotides not matched to a gene: 2. The CDR3 sequence is 16 residues long. Germline V gene data show CDR1 as SGHRS and CDR2 as YFSETQ. CDR3 bases: TGCGCCAGCAGCTTGGGCCTAGCGGGGAGCACAGATACGCAGTATTTT. Translation gives CASSLGLAGSTDTQYF.

This chain uses TRBV11-2 with TRBJ1-6; the D gene is possibly TRBD1 (6 bases). Trimming took 0 bases from V and 10 from J, leaving 10 bases between them. This CDR3 contains 14 residues. From germline, CDR1 is SGHAT and CDR2 FQNNGV. The CDR3 region has the DNA TGTGCCAGCAGCTTAGAGACAGGCGGCTCACCCCTCCACTTT. It translates to CASSLETGGSPLHF. The variable domain in full, completed from reference TRBV11-2 and TRBJ1-6, reads EAGVAQSPRYKIIEKRQSVAFWCNPISGHATLYWYQQILGQGPKLLIQFQNNGVVDDSQLPKDRFSAERLKGVDSTLKIQPAKLEDSAVYLCASSLETGGSPLHFGNGTRLTVT.

This chain connects TRBV7-3 to TRBJ1-1; D ambiguous. The germline V gene has CDR1 SGHTA and CDR2 FQGTGA. Trimming took 5 bases from V and 0 from J, leaving 13 bases between them. The CDR3 spans 15 residues. CDR3 coding DNA: TGTGCCAGCAGCCCCCAACAGCTGTTGAACACTGAAGCTTTCTTT. Amino acid sequence: CASSPQQLLNTEAFF.

Here the CDR3 DNA reads TGTGCCAGCTCGCCGACAGGGCTGGACACTGAAGCTTTCTTT. It encodes CASSPTGLDTEAFF. The chain uses TRBV18 and TRBJ1-1; 7 bases match TRBD1. V lost 6 bases, J lost 3 bases, and 7 bases stayed unmatched. Germline values: CDR1 KGHSH, CDR2 LQKENI. The CDR3 contains 14 residues.

The chain recombines TRBV27 with TRBJ1-5; 9 bases are a match to TRBD1. Trimming removed 5 bases from V and 7 bases from J; junction bases left unmatched: 9. Germline values: CDR1 MNHEY, CDR2 SMNVEV (reference sequence). CDR3 length equals 15 residues. CDR3 in DNA: TGTGCCAGCAGTCCCCTGACAGGGGGAGGCCAGCCCCAGCATTTT. Protein sequence: CASSPLTGGGQPQHF.

The genes are TRBV10-3 and TRBJ1-6; maybe TRBD1 (5 bases). In germline, CDR1 is ENHRY, CDR2 SYGVKD. This CDR3 has 14 residues. Trimming stripped 3 bases from V and 9 bases from J, with 12 bases between. Written as DNA, the CDR3 is TGTGCCATCAGTGACGACGGGGGGGTTTCACCCCTCCACTTT. As protein: CAISDDGGVSPLHF.

The chain employs TRBV7-9 and TRBJ2-3; D perhaps matches TRBD2 (6 bases). Germline V gene sequence: CDR1 SEHNR, CDR2 FQNEAQ (reference sequence). This CDR3 spans 15 amino acids. Trimming cost V 2 bases and J 5 bases, with 14 bases left between them. The CDR3 nucleotides read TGTGCCAGCAGCTTAAGGCGGGGCCGCATAGATACGCAGTATTTT. Its protein is CASSLRRGRIDTQYF.

The chain is built from TRBV2 and TRBJ1-2; D gene uncertain. This CDR3 contains 12 residues. V shed 5 bases and J shed 4 bases, with 8 bases lying between them. Germline V gene data show CDR1 as SNHLY and CDR2 as FYNNEI. The CDR3 DNA reads TGTGCCAGCAGTTTAGGGAGCTATGGCTACACCTTC. Its translation: CASSLGSYGYTF.

The chain uses TRBV6-6 and TRBJ1-1; D is unclear. The CDR3 is made up of 14 amino acids. Germline CDR1 and CDR2: MNHNY and SVGAGI (reference sequence). Trimming shortened V by 2 bases and J by 1 base, and 8 bases separated the two germline ends. The CDR3 here is CASSYHERNTEAFF. The CDR3 coding sequence is TGTGCCAGCAGTTACCATGAGAGGAACACTGAAGCTTTCTTT.

The chain recombines TRBV3-1 (or the pseudogene TRBV3-2) with TRBJ1-1; tentative D call: TRBD1 (6 bases). The CDR3 spans 13 residues. Looked up from germline, CDR1 is LGHDT and CDR2 is YNNKEL (reference sequence). Between the trimmed V and J ends, which lost 1 base and 9 bases, there was a span of 12 bases. The CDR3 bases are TGTGCCAGCAGCCAAGGGAAACAGGGCCAAGCTTTCTTT. Protein product: CASSQGKQGQAFF.

The J gene is TRBJ2-5, the V gene TRBV10-3, with 14 positions matching TRBD2. The CDR3 covers 18 residues. The V segment lost 3 bases and the J segment 0 bases; nucleotides outside the gene matches: 6. Germline CDR1 and CDR2: ENHRY and SYGVKD. CDR3 nucleotides: TGTGCCATCAGTGAAGGGACTAGCGGGGGACCCTACCAAGAGACCCAGTACTTC. Translating it yields CAISEGTSGGPYQETQYF.

The chain employs TRBV7-9 and TRBJ1-6, with a possible D match to TRBD1 (5 bases). The CDR3 runs 15 residues. Per germline, CDR1 SEHNR and CDR2 FQNEAQ (reference sequence). V shed 5 bases and J shed 7 bases, with 15 bases lying between them. CDR3 in DNA: TGTGCCAGCAGCCCTGTAGGGGCCGACAATTCACCCCTCCACTTT. As protein: CASSPVGADNSPLHF.

The rearrangement links TRBV20-1 to TRBJ2-3, with TRBD2 identical over 11 bases. The CDR3 has 14 amino acids. Trimming at V came to 3 bases and at J to 3 bases, leaving 2 bases not matched to a gene. Germline CDR1 DFQATT, CDR2 SNEGSKA (reference sequence). The CDR3 sequence is CSASRLAGTDTQYF. In nucleotides, the CDR3 is TGCAGTGCTAGTCGACTAGCGGGGACAGATACGCAGTATTTT.

The J gene is TRBJ1-6, the V gene TRBV6-8; D is perhaps TRBD1 (5 bases). From germline, CDR1 is MNHGY and CDR2 SAAAGT. Trimming removed 7 bases at V and 10 bases at J, with 20 bases between. The CDR3 is 15 amino acids. The CDR3 DNA follows: TGTGCCAGCACCTCGTGGGGGGATTTACGCTCACCCCTCCACTTT. Its protein product is CASTSWGDLRSPLHF.

This clone was seen only a few times. The V gene is TRBV28, the J gene TRBJ1-1; no clear D. V gave up 3 bases and J gave up 1 base, with 6 bases separating them. The CDR3 has 13 residues. Germline lookup yields CDR1 MDHEN and CDR2 SYDVKM. This CDR3 reads CASSFYGNTEAFF. CDR3 nucleotide sequence: TGTGCCAGCAGTTTCTACGGGAACACTGAAGCTTTCTTT. Full variable domain (outside the CDR3, taken from reference TRBV28 and TRBJ1-1): DVKVTQSSRYLVKRTGEKVFLECVQDMDHENMFWYRQDPGLGLRLIYFSYDVKMKEKGDIPEGYSVSREKKERFSLILESASTNQTSMYLCASSFYGNTEAFFGQGTRLTVV.

The rearrangement uses TRBV4-1 and TRBJ1-2; tentative D call: TRBD1 (6 bases). V was pared by 7 bases and J by 4 bases, with 19 bases between. The CDR3 is 15 residues long. The germline V gene encodes CDR1 MGHRA and CDR2 YSYEKL. CDR3 DNA: TGCGCCAGCACCGAAATGGGCACAGGGATCTATGGCTACACCTTC. Translation gives CASTEMGTGIYGYTF.

The chain links TRBV19 to TRBJ2-7; D remains unclear. The ends were cut back, 5 bases at V and 3 bases at J, with 14 bases in the middle. The V gene's germline CDR1 is LNHDA and CDR2 SQIVND (reference sequence). This CDR3 is built from 14 residues. The CDR3 here is CASSFETMGYEQYF. The CDR3 DNA sequence: TGTGCCAGTAGTTTTGAGACAATGGGCTACGAGCAGTACTTC.

The rearrangement joins TRBV19 to TRBJ1-1; 9 nucleotides match TRBD1. The CDR3 has 14 amino acids. Trimming took 6 bases from V and 5 from J; bases not matched to a gene: 7. The germline CDR1 and CDR2 sequences are LNHDA and SQIVND (reference sequence). Here the CDR3 DNA reads TGTGCCAGTAGCCCCGGGACAGGGCGGACTGAAGCTTTCTTT. Protein: CASSPGTGRTEAFF. The variable domain in full, with the rest retrieved from reference TRBV19 and TRBJ1-1, is DGGITQSPKYLFRKEGQNVTLSCEQNLNHDAMYWYRQDPGQGLRLIYYSQIVNDFQKGDIAEGYSVSREKKESFPLTVTSAQKNPTAFYLCASSPGTGRTEAFFGQGTRLTVV.

The sample holds a few counts of this clone. The chain combines TRBV5-1 with TRBJ1-2; TRBD1 matches at 8 bases. J gave up 1 base and V 3 bases, and 14 bases lay outside the gene matches. There are 18 residues in the CDR3. CDR1 is SGHRS, CDR2 YFSETQ, per germline. For the CDR3, the DNA is TGCGCCAGCAGCTCCCCCCGACAGGGGAAAAGGCATAACTATGGCTACACCTTC. Amino acids: CASSSPRQGKRHNYGYTF.

The V gene is TRBV7-8, the J gene TRBJ1-5; D ambiguous. Trimming took 3 bases from V and 4 from J, leaving 7 bases between them. CDR1 and CDR2 from the germline V gene are SGHVS and FQNEAQ. The CDR3 loop spans 13 amino acids. The CDR3 nucleotides are TGTGCCAGCAGCTTCGGGTGGAATCAGCCCCAGCATTTT. This translates into CASSFGWNQPQHF. Drawing the rest from reference TRBV7-8 and TRBJ1-5, the complete variable domain is GAGVSQSPRYKVAKRGQDVALRCDPISGHVSLFWYQQALGQGPEFLTYFQNEAQLDKSGLPSDRFFAERPEGSVSTLKIQRTQQEDSAVYLCASSFGWNQPQHFGDGTRLSIL.

This clone was seen just once. The rearrangement links TRBV7-2 to TRBJ2-7; perhaps TRBD2 as D (5 bases). This CDR3 comprises 12 residues. V was cut by 2 bases and J by 5 bases, with 7 bases left in between. Per germline, CDR1 SGHTA and CDR2 FQGNSA. This CDR3 reads CASSLRGNEQYF. The CDR3 DNA follows: TGTGCCAGCAGCTTACGGGGAAACGAGCAGTACTTC. The variable domain in full, completed from reference TRBV7-2 and TRBJ2-7, reads GAGVSQSPSNKVTEKGKDVELRCDPISGHTALYWYRQSLGQGLEFLIYFQGNSAPDKSGLPSDRFSAERTGGSVSTLTIQRTQQEDSAVYLCASSLRGNEQYFGPGTRLTVT.